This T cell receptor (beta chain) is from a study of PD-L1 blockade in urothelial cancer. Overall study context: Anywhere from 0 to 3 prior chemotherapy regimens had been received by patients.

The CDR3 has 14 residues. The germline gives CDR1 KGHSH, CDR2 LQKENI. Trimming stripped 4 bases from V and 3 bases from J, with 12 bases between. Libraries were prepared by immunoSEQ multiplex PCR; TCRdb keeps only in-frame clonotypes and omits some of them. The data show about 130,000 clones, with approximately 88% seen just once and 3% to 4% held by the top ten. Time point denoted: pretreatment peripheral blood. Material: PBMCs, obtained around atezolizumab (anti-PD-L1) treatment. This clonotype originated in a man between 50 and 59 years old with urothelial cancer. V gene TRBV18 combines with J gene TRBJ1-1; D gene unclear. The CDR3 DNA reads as TGTGCCAGCTCACAGCGGACGGAAGACACTGAAGCTTTCTTT. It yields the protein CASSQRTEDTEAFF. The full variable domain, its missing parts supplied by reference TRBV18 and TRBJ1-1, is NAGVMQNPRHLVRRRGQEARLRCSPMKGHSHVYWYRQLPEEGLKFMVYLQKENIIDESGMPKERFSAEFPKEGPSILRIQQVVRGDSAAYFCASSQRTEDTEAFFGQGTRLTVV.